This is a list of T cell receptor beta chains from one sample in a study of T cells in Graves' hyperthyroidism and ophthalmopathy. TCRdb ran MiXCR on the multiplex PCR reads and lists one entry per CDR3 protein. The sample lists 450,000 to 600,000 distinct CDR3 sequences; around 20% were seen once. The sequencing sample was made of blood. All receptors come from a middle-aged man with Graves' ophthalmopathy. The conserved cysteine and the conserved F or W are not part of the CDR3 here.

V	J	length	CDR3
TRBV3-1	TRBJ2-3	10	ASSQVADTQY
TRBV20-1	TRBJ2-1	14	SARDLSDWAYNEQF
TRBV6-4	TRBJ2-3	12	ASSDTLAADTQY
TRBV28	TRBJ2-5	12	ASSFSGTGWTQY
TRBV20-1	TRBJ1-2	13	SAWGETGTYYGYT
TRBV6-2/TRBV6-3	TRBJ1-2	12	ASRPGGRNYGYT
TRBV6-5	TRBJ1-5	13	ASSFQRFSNQPQH
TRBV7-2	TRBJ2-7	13	ASSLGRAGGYEQY
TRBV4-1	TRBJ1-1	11	ASSQTTGREAF
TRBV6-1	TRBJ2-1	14	ASSHTEGGGGNEQF
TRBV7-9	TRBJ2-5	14	ASSVAALAGAETQY
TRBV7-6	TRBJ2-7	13	ASSSEQGAAYEQY
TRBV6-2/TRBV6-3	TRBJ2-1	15	ASSYSGLAGVYNEQF
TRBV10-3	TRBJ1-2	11	AISEKQGRGYT
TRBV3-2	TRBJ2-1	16	ASSYPIAGAVSYNEQF
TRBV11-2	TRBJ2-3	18	ASSLKPSRLAITSTDTQY
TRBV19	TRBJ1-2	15	ASRAWDGTPLNYGYT
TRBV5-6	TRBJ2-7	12	ASSLTGAPYEQY
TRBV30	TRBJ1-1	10	AWGSGNTEAF
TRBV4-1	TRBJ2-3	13	ASSQDRGLADTQY
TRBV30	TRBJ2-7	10	AWSVLGREQY
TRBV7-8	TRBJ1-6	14	ASSLEVSSYNSPLH
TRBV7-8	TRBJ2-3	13	ASRTGTTYTDTQY
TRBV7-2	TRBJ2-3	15	ASRSAPTGPSTDTQY
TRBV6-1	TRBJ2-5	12	ASRLGGGPETQY
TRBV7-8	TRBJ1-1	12	ATVRGGLNTEAF
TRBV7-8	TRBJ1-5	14	ASRPTGTASNQPQH
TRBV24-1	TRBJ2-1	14	ATSAPTSGGGNEQF
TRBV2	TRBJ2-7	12	ASSAGTGRYGQY
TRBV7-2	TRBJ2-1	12	ASSLVVSYNEQF
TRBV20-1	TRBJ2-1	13	SASAIAGGRSEQF
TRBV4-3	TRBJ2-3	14	ASSHQGSGSSDTQY
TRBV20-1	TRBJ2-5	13	SARDIGRGLEAQY
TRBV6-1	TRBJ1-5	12	ASHSGQGSQPQH
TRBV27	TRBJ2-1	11	ASSPGTLNEQF
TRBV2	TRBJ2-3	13	ASSGGRGGTDTQY
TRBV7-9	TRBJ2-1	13	ASSLGVSDNDGQF
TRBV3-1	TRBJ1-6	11	ASSHGQNSPLH
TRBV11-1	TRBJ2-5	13	ASSFNAGGMETQY
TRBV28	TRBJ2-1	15	ASIPAGAGVPYNEQF
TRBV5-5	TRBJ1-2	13	ASSSRQDFSYGYT
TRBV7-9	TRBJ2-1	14	ASSLVICTPGCEQF
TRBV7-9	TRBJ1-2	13	ASSSPGQLNYGYT
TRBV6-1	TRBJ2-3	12	ASTGSPNADTQY
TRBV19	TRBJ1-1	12	ATTPRRLNTEAF
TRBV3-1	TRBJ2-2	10	ASSPRHGELF
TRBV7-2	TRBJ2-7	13	ASSLELAGRYEQY
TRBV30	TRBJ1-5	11	AWSKQGDQPQH
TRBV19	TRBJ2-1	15	ASSIGVRGDYYNEQF
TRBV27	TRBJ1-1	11	ATADGLNTEAF
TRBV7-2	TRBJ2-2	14	ASSSGQGAYTGELF
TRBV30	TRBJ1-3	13	AWSATLGPGNTIY
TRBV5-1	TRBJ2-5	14	ASSGAGGAGEETQY
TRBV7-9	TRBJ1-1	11	ASDSGVTPEAF
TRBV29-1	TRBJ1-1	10	SVDGTGSEAF